These T cell receptor beta chains were read from a single sample in a study of shared clonotypes between healthy human individuals. Repertoires were generated with immunoSEQ multiplex PCR, while TCRdb's copy carries only in-frame clones and drops some. Among approximately 2.1 million clones, 85% to 95% were seen once, and the ten largest hold about 0.37%. Sequences were obtained from naive CD4+ T cells from PBMCs. These TCRs come from a man in his late teens or twenties in good health. Some clones in this sample may be carry-over from other donors' samples. Each CDR3 is given with its conserved first and last residue. Each record gives: V gene, clone size, D gene, J gene, CDR3 protein, CDR3 DNA. A D gene is named only where the DNA matches it firmly. Size values are once, few and many counts, or a class for expanded clones, and some rows have none.

TRBV6-5	-	-	TRBJ1-1	CASSPSPRWTEAFF	TGTGCCAGCTCCCCCTCGCCAAGATGGACTGAAGCTTTCTTT
TRBV9	-	-	TRBJ2-3	CASSVGDRTSDTQYF	TGTGCCAGCAGCGTCGGGGACCGCACGAGCGATACGCAGTATTTT
TRBV9	-	-	TRBJ2-2	CASRAGTSAGELFF	TGTGCCAGCAGGGCAGGGACGAGCGCCGGGGAGCTGTTTTTT
TRBV7-8	-	-	TRBJ2-5	CASSTLKSGEETQYF	TGTGCCAGCAGCACCCTTAAAAGTGGAGAAGAGACCCAGTACTTC
TRBV5-6	-	TRBD1	TRBJ1-1	CASSLPGTEFYTEAFF	TGTGCCAGCAGCTTACCCGGGACAGAGTTCTACACTGAAGCTTTCTTT
TRBV15	-	-	TRBJ2-5	CATSRDRGKGYGTQYF	TGTGCCACCAGCAGAGACCGGGGGAAGGGATATGGAACCCAGTACTTC
TRBV27	-	-	TRBJ1-1	CASSRLNLGPVFF	TGTGCCAGCAGTCGCCTGAACCTCGGTCCTGTTTTCTTT
TRBV28	-	-	TRBJ1-1	CASSFGGSYTEAFF	TGTGCCAGCAGTTTCGGCGGGAGTTACACTGAAGCTTTCTTT
TRBV7-9	-	-	TRBJ2-1	CASSGGDIKQFF	TGTGCCAGCAGCGGCGGAGATATCAAGCAGTTCTTC
TRBV15	-	TRBD1	TRBJ2-5	CATSRGPGGTQYF	TGTGCCACCAGCAGAGGGCCAGGGGGGACCCAGTACTTC
TRBV11-2	-	-	TRBJ2-7	CASRHPASGVQEQYF	TGTGCCAGCAGACATCCCGCTTCAGGGGTCCAAGAGCAGTACTTC
TRBV6-1	few	-	TRBJ1-1	CASSVRAGPMNTEAFF	TGTGCCAGCAGTGTAAGGGCAGGGCCCATGAACACTGAAGCTTTCTTT
TRBV9	-	TRBD1	TRBJ1-1	CASSVGGTGVNTEAFF	TGTGCCAGCAGCGTCGGGGGTACAGGGGTGAACACTGAAGCTTTCTTT
TRBV5-1	-	-	TRBJ2-4	CASSPLGDRGNIQYF	TGCGCCAGCAGCCCTCTGGGGGATCGGGGGAACATTCAGTACTTC
TRBV10-3	-	-	TRBJ2-1	CAISQPGARSSYNEQFF	TGTGCCATCAGCCAGCCGGGGGCGCGAAGCTCCTACAATGAGCAGTTCTTC
TRBV18	-	-	TRBJ2-4	CASSPGGAYIQYF	TGTGCCAGCTCACCAGGGGGCGCGTACATTCAGTACTTC
TRBV5-1	-	-	TRBJ2-5	CASSPWLGRETQYF	TGCGCCAGCAGCCCGTGGCTCGGCCGCGAGACCCAGTACTTC
TRBV7-2	-	-	TRBJ2-3	CASSLVAHLTDTQYF	TGTGCCAGCAGCTTAGTAGCCCACTTGACAGATACGCAGTATTTT
TRBV5-6	-	TRBD1	TRBJ1-6	CASSKGQGRASPLHF	TGTGCCAGCAGCAAAGGACAGGGAAGGGCATCACCCCTCCACTTT
TRBV28	-	-	TRBJ1-5	CASSHSTVHLSNQPQHF	TGTGCCAGCAGTCACTCGACAGTCCACCTTAGCAATCAGCCCCAGCATTTT
TRBV29-1	once	TRBD1	TRBJ1-2	CSVPPGQHNYGYTF	TGCAGCGTTCCACCGGGACAGCATAACTATGGCTACACCTTC
TRBV4-2	-	-	TRBJ2-7	CASRQFGGAAPGEQYF	TGTGCCAGCAGGCAATTCGGCGGGGCAGCGCCCGGCGAGCAGTACTTC